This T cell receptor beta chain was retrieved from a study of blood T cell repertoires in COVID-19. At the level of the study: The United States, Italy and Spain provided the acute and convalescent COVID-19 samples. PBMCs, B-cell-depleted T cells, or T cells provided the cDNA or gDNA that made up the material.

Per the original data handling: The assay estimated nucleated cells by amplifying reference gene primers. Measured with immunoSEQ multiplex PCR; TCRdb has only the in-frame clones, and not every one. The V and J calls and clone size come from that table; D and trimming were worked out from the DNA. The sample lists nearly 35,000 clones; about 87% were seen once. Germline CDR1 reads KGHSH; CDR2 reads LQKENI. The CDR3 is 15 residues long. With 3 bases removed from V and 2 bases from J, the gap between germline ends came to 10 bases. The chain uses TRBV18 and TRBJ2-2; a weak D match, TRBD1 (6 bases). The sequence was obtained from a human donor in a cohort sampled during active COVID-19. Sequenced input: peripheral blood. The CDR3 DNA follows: TGTGCCAGCTCACCGGGACATGCTAACACCGGGGAGCTGTTTTTT. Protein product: CASSPGHANTGELFF.